The next 10 T cell receptor beta chains were all read from a single sample in a study of cytomegalovirus exposure and HLA in healthy donors. The data were produced by immunoSEQ multiplex PCR, yet TCRdb's version contains in-frame clones alone and is incomplete. The profile shows some 210,000 clones, around four fifths of them singletons. The specimen sequenced was PBMCs. The receptor set was obtained from a woman younger than 30 in good health and CMV-seronegative.

The V and J genes are TRBV30 and TRBJ2-1; tentative D call: TRBD1 (6 bases). The CDR3 is 15 residues long. V shed 0 bases and J shed 1 base, with 10 bases lying between them. The germline V gene has CDR1 GTSNPN and CDR2 SVGIG (reference sequence). CDR3 sequence: CAWSVNQGSYNEQFF. The CDR3 DNA follows: TGTGCCTGGAGTGTAAACCAGGGGTCCTACAATGAGCAGTTCTTC.

The genes are TRBV23-1 and TRBJ2-7; unclear D gene. TRBV23-1 belongs to the ORF category, with a function that is uncertain. Trimming pared 2 bases from V and 8 bases from J, leaving 7 bases between. The CDR3 contains 11 residues. The DNA of the CDR3 is TGCGCCAGCAGTCAACGGAGTAAGCAGTACTTC. It yields the protein CASSQRSKQYF.

This clone was seen a handful of times. The gene calls are TRBV7-9 and TRBJ1-1; 9 bases agree with TRBD1. The germline CDR1 and CDR2 sequences are SEHNR and FQNEAQ (reference sequence). The CDR3 runs to 14 residues. V gave up 2 bases and J gave up 4 bases; unmatched junction bases: 2. CDR3 sequence reads: CASSLLDRGTEAFF. CDR3 nucleotide sequence: TGTGCCAGCAGCTTATTGGACAGGGGCACTGAAGCTTTCTTT. The full variable domain, rest sourced from reference TRBV7-9 and TRBJ1-1, is DTGVSQNPRHKITKRGQNVTFRCDPISEHNRLYWYRQTLGQGPEFLTYFQNEAQLEKSRLLSDRFSAERPKGSFSTLEIQRTEQGDSAMYLCASSLLDRGTEAFFGQGTRLTVV.

The chain recombines TRBV2 with TRBJ2-5; D possibly corresponds to TRBD1 (6 bases). The V gene's germline CDR1 is SNHLY and CDR2 FYNNEI. V was shortened by 0 bases and J by 3 bases, with 8 bases between the two germline ends. The CDR3 is made up of 14 amino acids. The CDR3 DNA sequence: TGTGCCAGCAGTGAAGCTAGGACAGAAGAGACCCAGTACTTC. It specifies CASSEARTEETQYF.

CDR3 amino acids: CASSLGRGNTEAFF. For the CDR3, the DNA is TGTGCCAGCAGCTTAGGCAGGGGGAACACTGAAGCTTTCTTT. V gene TRBV11-2 combines with J gene TRBJ1-1; D is perhaps TRBD1 (6 bases). CDR1 is SGHAT, CDR2 FQNNGV, per germline. This CDR3 comprises 14 residues. V was cut by 1 base and J by 1 base, with 7 bases left in between.

This clone came up once. The chain combines TRBV2 with TRBJ2-5; D tentatively fits TRBD1 or TRBD2 (5 bases each). The germline gives CDR1 SNHLY, CDR2 FYNNEI. This CDR3 region has 15 residues. V was trimmed by 6 bases and J by 1 base, leaving 15 bases between them. In nucleotides, the CDR3 is TGTGCCAGCAGCGCAGGGAGAATGGGCCAAGAGACCCAGTACTTC. Its translation: CASSAGRMGQETQYF.

J is TRBJ1-5 and V is TRBV6-5; D possibly corresponds to TRBD1 (6 bases). Per germline, CDR1 MNHEY and CDR2 SVGAGI. Trimming pared 4 bases from V and 7 bases from J, leaving 11 bases between. The CDR3 has 13 amino acids. The CDR3 loop is CASSFGGGQPQHF. The CDR3 DNA sequence: TGTGCCAGCAGTTTCGGAGGGGGGCAGCCCCAGCATTTT.

This clone was seen once. The gene calls are TRBV28 and TRBJ1-4; 9 positions agree with TRBD1. J lost 8 bases, V lost 3 bases, and 7 bases had no gene match. The CDR3 sequence is 15 residues long. Germline CDR1 MDHEN, CDR2 SYDVKM. The CDR3 DNA sequence: TGTGCCAGCAGTTTGGGGGACAGGGAGGGAGAAAAACTGTTTTTT. This gives the protein CASSLGDREGEKLFF.

The J gene is TRBJ1-2, the V gene TRBV13; 7 nucleotides align to TRBD1. Germline V gives CDR1 PRHDT, CDR2 FYEKMQ (reference sequence). The V gene end was trimmed by 5 bases and the J gene end by 6 bases; junction bases not matched to a gene: 6. This CDR3 is built from 13 residues. This CDR3 reads CASSETGLDGYTF. The CDR3 DNA sequence: TGTGCCAGCAGCGAGACAGGGTTGGATGGCTACACCTTC.

V usage is TRBV5-6 and J usage is TRBJ2-7, with 13 bases lining up with TRBD2. Germline CDR1 reads SGHDT; CDR2 reads YYEEEE. V shed 4 bases, J shed 4 bases, and the junction held 5 bases outside the gene matches. The CDR3 consists of 15 residues. The CDR3 coding sequence is TGTGCCAGCAGCCGCGGGACTAGCGGGGTTTACGAGCAGTACTTC. Protein: CASSRGTSGVYEQYF.